Shown below are 9 T cell receptor beta chains from a single sample sequenced in a study of response to subunit inactivated influenza vaccine. MiXCR, applied by TCRdb to the RT-PCR reads, yields one record per CDR3 protein. In the table there are around 710,000 distinct CDR3 sequences, more than 11% of which are singletons. Here the sequenced sample was PBMCs from blood, taken around two weeks before vaccination. Receptors originate from a man aged 50 to 60 who received an inactivated influenza vaccine.

This clonotype was counted only a few times. The V and J genes are TRBV7-9 and TRBJ1-5, with a possible D match to TRBD1 (6 bases). The V gene lost 5 bases and the J gene lost 6 bases, with 14 bases spanning the gap. The germline CDR1 and CDR2 sequences are SEHNR and FQNEAQ (reference sequence). The CDR3 contains 14 residues. This CDR3 reads CASSGGGAGQPQHF. The CDR3 coding sequence is TGTGCCAGCAGCGGAGGGGGGGCAGGTCAGCCCCAGCATTTT.

The sample holds a few counts of this clonotype. This sequence joins TRBV25-1 and TRBJ2-2; tentatively, D is TRBD1 (6 bases). Germline CDR1 is MGHDK and CDR2 is SYGVNS. Deletions cut 5 bases from V and 4 bases from J, with 14 bases between. This CDR3 has 15 amino acids. DNA of the CDR3: TGTGCCAGCAGTTCGGCAGGGGCCCTCACCGGGGAGCTGTTTTTT. The encoded protein is CASSSAGALTGELFF.

The chain recombines TRBV25-1 with TRBJ2-5; D is undetermined. CDR3 length: 15 residues. Germline lookup yields CDR1 MGHDK and CDR2 SYGVNS. The ends were cut back, 3 bases at V and 5 bases at J, with 16 bases in the middle. The CDR3 DNA reads as TGTGCCAGCAGTGAGGGGTCGGGTTCCGGGGAGACCCAGTACTTC. The encoded protein is CASSEGSGSGETQYF.

The chain links TRBV20-1 to TRBJ2-7; 11 bases align to TRBD2. The CDR3 totals 15 residues. The J segment lost 3 bases and the V segment lost 2 bases, leaving 6 bases of the junction unmatched. From germline, CDR1 is DFQATT and CDR2 SNEGSKA (reference sequence). The CDR3 DNA sequence: TGCAGTGCTAGATCCACTAGCGGGAGATTCTACGAGCAGTACTTC. This sequence encodes CSARSTSGRFYEQYF.

This clonotype occurred many times. V and J are TRBV11-2 and TRBJ2-3; 7 bases align to TRBD2. The CDR3 loop spans 16 amino acids. V trimming: 3 bases; J trimming: 3 bases; junction bases outside the gene matches: 9. CDR1 SGHAT and CDR2 FQNNGV come from the germline V gene. CDR3 amino acids: CASSLALGGRTDTQYF. The CDR3 region has the DNA TGTGCCAGCAGCTTGGCCTTGGGAGGGCGGACAGATACGCAGTATTTT.

This clonotype was detected only a few times. This rearrangement joins TRBV18 to TRBJ1-3; weak D call: TRBD1 (5 bases). There are 15 residues in the CDR3. V was clipped by 5 bases and J by 3 bases, with 14 bases between them. In germline, CDR1 is KGHSH, CDR2 LQKENI. CDR3 nucleotides: TGTGCCAGCTCATCTCGACGGGGGGATGGAAACACCATATATTTT. Encoded protein: CASSSRRGDGNTIYF.

This clonotype was detected a few times. The rearrangement uses TRBV29-1 and TRBJ1-5, with 7 positions matching TRBD1. The CDR3 contains 12 residues. V lost 7 bases and J lost 4; bases outside the gene matches: 4. The germline V gene encodes CDR1 SQVTM and CDR2 ANQGSEA. Written as DNA, the CDR3 is TGCAGCGCCCAGACAGGGAATCAGCCCCAGCATTTT. Translating it yields CSAQTGNQPQHF.

This clonotype has at least ten counts. The genes are TRBV29-1 and TRBJ2-3; no clear D. The V end lost 7 bases, the J end lost 6 bases, and 8 bases lay between the germline ends. This CDR3 is 10 amino acids long. Germline CDR1 and CDR2: SQVTM and ANQGSEA. The CDR3 nucleotides are TGCAGCGGGTCTACCGATACGCAGTATTTT. Its translation is CSGSTDTQYF.

This clonotype has a handful of counts. The chain carries TRBV7-2 and TRBJ2-1; possibly TRBD2 for D (5 bases). The germline V gene has CDR1 SGHTA and CDR2 FQGNSA. The CDR3 covers 16 residues. V was cut by 5 bases and J by 2 bases, with 16 bases left in between. This CDR3 reads CASSPRMEAAYNEQFF. The CDR3 bases are TGTGCCAGCAGCCCACGTATGGAGGCCGCCTACAATGAGCAGTTCTTC.